A selection of T cell receptor beta chains follows, all from one sample in a study of blood T cell repertoires in COVID-19. TCRdb keeps only in-frame clones here, not all; method: immunoSEQ multiplex PCR. The sample has under 75,000 clones, about 83% seen once. Sample: peripheral blood. Receptors originate from a human donor in a cohort sampled during active COVID-19. CDR3s include the opening cysteine and the closing phenylalanine or tryptophan. D genes are given only for firm matches. Size is stated for part of the rows, as once, few or many counts, or as a class when the clone is expanded.

clone_size,d_call,v_call,j_call,cdr3_nt,cdr3_aa
-,TRBD1,TRBV10-3,TRBJ1-2,TGTGCCATCAGTGGGACAGGTGACTATGGCTACACCTTC,CAISGTGDYGYTF
-,-,TRBV3-1/TRBV3-2,TRBJ1-5,TGTGCCAGCAGCTTACGGGGGGGGCCCCAGCATTTT,CASSLRGGPQHF
-,-,TRBV19,TRBJ2-3,TGTGCCAGTAGTATGAGCGGGTCCGCCACGCAGTATTTT,CASSMSGSATQYF
-,-,TRBV28,TRBJ2-2,TGTGCCAGCAGTTCTTCAGGGGACACCGGGGAGCTGTTTTTT,CASSSSGDTGELFF
-,TRBD1,TRBV10-3,TRBJ2-7,TGTGCCATTTTCCTGGATACGGGACACGAGACAGGGGGACGGCTTGACTACGAGCAGTACTTC,CAIFLDTGHETGGRLDYEQYF
-,-,TRBV2,TRBJ1-1,TGTGCCAGCAGTTCGACAGAGAACACTGAAGCTTTCTTT,CASSSTENTEAFF
-,TRBD2,TRBV10-3,TRBJ2-1,TGTGCCATCAGTGATCGCCCCCTCCGGACTAGCGGGATCTCCTACAATGAGCAGTTCTTC,CAISDRPLRTSGISYNEQFF
-,TRBD1,TRBV18,TRBJ2-7,TGTGCCAGCTCTACCGGGACAGGTGTCTCCTACGAGCAGTACTTC,CASSTGTGVSYEQYF
-,-,TRBV4-2,TRBJ2-3,TGTGCCAGCAGCCAACGGACTACAGATACGCAGTATTTT,CASSQRTTDTQYF
-,TRBD1,TRBV15,TRBJ1-1,TGTGCCACCAGCAGAGATCTGATGGACAGGCGGGCTTTCTTT,CATSRDLMDRRAFF
once,-,TRBV19,TRBJ2-7,TGTGCCAGTAGTCCAATGGAGGGTTCCGAGCAGTACTTC,CASSPMEGSEQYF
-,-,TRBV19,TRBJ2-7,TGTGCCAGTAGTATAGTAGGAGGGAATCCCTACGAGCAGTACTTC,CASSIVGGNPYEQYF
-,-,TRBV21-1,TRBJ1-1,TGTGCCAGCAGCAAAGCCGGGTACGGGGAGACTGAAGCTTTCTTT,CASSKAGYGETEAFF
-,-,TRBV19,TRBJ1-1,TGTGCCAGTAGTGTTTCGTCTGTTATGAACACTGAAGCTTTCTTT,CASSVSSVMNTEAFF
-,-,TRBV20-1,TRBJ2-4,TGCAGTGCTAGTGGACTTGAAAACATTCAGTACTTC,CSASGLENIQYF
-,TRBD1,TRBV30,TRBJ1-5,TGTGCCTGGAGTGTCCCTCCAGACAGGGGGCGGATCGGCAATCAGCCCCAGCATTTT,CAWSVPPDRGRIGNQPQHF
-,TRBD2,TRBV3-1/TRBV3-2,TRBJ2-5,TGTGCCAGCAGCCAAGCGGGGGGGCCTGTACAAGAGACCCAGTACTTC,CASSQAGGPVQETQYF
-,TRBD2,TRBV5-4,TRBJ2-1,TGTGCCAGCAGCTTGGCCGCGGGGGGCCTCAATGAGCAGTTCTTC,CASSLAAGGLNEQFF
-,-,TRBV6-2/TRBV6-3,TRBJ1-2,TGTGCCAGCAGTTACTCGTTTGGGCAAGATGGCTACACCTTC,CASSYSFGQDGYTF
-,TRBD2,TRBV27,TRBJ2-1,TGTGCCAGCAGTTCTCCCTCTAGCGGGGGGGCCAATGGCAATGAGCAGTTCTTC,CASSSPSSGGANGNEQFF
-,TRBD1,TRBV3-1/TRBV3-2,TRBJ2-1,TGTGCCAGCAGCCAATCAGGGGGCCACAATGAGCAGTTCTTC,CASSQSGGHNEQFF
once,-,TRBV19,TRBJ2-1,TGTGCCAGTAGTATTATTAGCTGGTCCTACAATGAGCAGTTCTTC,CASSIISWSYNEQFF
-,TRBD1,TRBV6-6,TRBJ2-7,TGTGCCAGCAGTCGCCCATCGGGACAGTACCACTACGAGCAGTACTTC,CASSRPSGQYHYEQYF
-,-,TRBV4-1,TRBJ2-2,TGCGCCAGCAGCGTGGGGCCCGACACGTCCACCGGGGAGCTGTTTTTT,CASSVGPDTSTGELFF
-,-,TRBV5-4,TRBJ2-3,TGTGCCAGCAGCACAGGCGACAGATCCCCAGATACGCAGTATTTT,CASSTGDRSPDTQYF
-,TRBD2,TRBV12-5,TRBJ2-7,TGTGCTAGTGCCCTGGACGCCAGGGAGGGGGAGCAGTACTTC,CASALDAREGEQYF
-,-,TRBV15,TRBJ1-1,TGTGCCACCAGCAGAGATGGACAGCCTAGTACTGAAGCTTTCTTT,CATSRDGQPSTEAFF
-,-,TRBV10-3,TRBJ2-2,TGTGCCATCAGCGAGGTCGGGAACACCGGGGAGCTGTTTTTT,CAISEVGNTGELFF
-,TRBD1,TRBV19,TRBJ1-1,TGTGCCAGTCGATACAGGGGAGGAGGAGCTTTCTTT,CASRYRGGGAFF
-,TRBD2,TRBV2,TRBJ2-3,TGTGCCAGCTTACAGACCGGGACTACGATTCGTACGCAGTATTTT,CASLQTGTTIRTQYF
-,TRBD1,TRBV18,TRBJ1-4,TGTGCCAGCTCCTTTGGGACAGCAACTAATGAAAAACTGTTTTTT,CASSFGTATNEKLFF
-,-,TRBV9,TRBJ1-6,TGTGCCAGCAGCACCCGAGGGGGGGAGAATTCACCCCTCCACTTT,CASSTRGGENSPLHF
-,TRBD2,TRBV18,TRBJ2-3,TGTGCCAGCTCACCACCGGCGGGAGGGGGTACAGATACGCAGTATTTT,CASSPPAGGGTDTQYF
-,TRBD1,TRBV15,TRBJ1-5,TGTGCCACCAGCTACTCCGGCAGGGGGAGAAGCAATCAGCCCCAGCATTTT,CATSYSGRGRSNQPQHF
-,TRBD2,TRBV5-1,TRBJ2-7,TGCGCCAGCAGCGAAGCTAGCGGGGAGCCCTACGAGCAGTACTTC,CASSEASGEPYEQYF
-,-,TRBV11-3,TRBJ2-1,TGTGCCAGCAGCTTTAGCGGTCATAACAATGAGCAGTTCTTC,CASSFSGHNNEQFF
-,-,TRBV4-1,TRBJ1-1,TGCGCCAGCAGCCAAGATACAGGGATGGACACTGAAGCTTTCTTT,CASSQDTGMDTEAFF
once,-,TRBV18,TRBJ2-7,TGTGCCAGCTCATTGAGGGCCCGAGGTAGCTCCTACGAGCAGTACTTC,CASSLRARGSSYEQYF
-,TRBD2,TRBV7-9,TRBJ2-1,TGTGCCAGCAGTTACCCTTTTCGACTAGCGGGGAAGGTGGATGAGCAGTTCTTC,CASSYPFRLAGKVDEQFF
-,-,TRBV28,TRBJ1-2,TGTGCCAGCAGCCGGGGCGGGGGACGGAACTATGGCTACACCTTC,CASSRGGGRNYGYTF
-,TRBD2,TRBV7-6,TRBJ2-1,TGTGCCAGCAGCTTAGAAGGGACTAGCGGGTACAATGAGCAGTTCTTC,CASSLEGTSGYNEQFF
-,-,TRBV19,TRBJ1-3,TGTGCCAGTACCTTGACAGCGGGCCTCTCTGGAAACACCATATATTTT,CASTLTAGLSGNTIYF
-,-,TRBV29-1,TRBJ1-2,TGCAGCGTTGACAGGGTGGGAGGTAGCTACACCTTC,CSVDRVGGSYTF
-,TRBD1,TRBV10-3,TRBJ1-1,TGTGCCTTCCGGACAGGGGAGAACACTGAAGCTTTCTTT,CAFRTGENTEAFF
-,TRBD1,TRBV4-1,TRBJ2-3,TGCGCCAGCAGCCAAGTAGGGACAGGAGGCACAGATACGCAGTATTTT,CASSQVGTGGTDTQYF
-,-,TRBV12-3/TRBV12-4,TRBJ1-2,TGTGCCGTATGGGGTAGTAGGGGGGGCTACACCTTC,CAVWGSRGGYTF
few,TRBD2,TRBV2,TRBJ2-7,TGTGCCAGCAGACTAGCGGGAGGGTCCTACGAGCAGTACTTC,CASRLAGGSYEQYF
-,-,TRBV9,TRBJ2-3,TGTGCCAGCAGCGGATTGGAGCGCACAGATACGCAGTATTTT,CASSGLERTDTQYF
-,TRBD2,TRBV29-1,TRBJ2-7,TGCAGCGTTGGGGAGCGGGGGCACTCCTACGAGCAGTACTTC,CSVGERGHSYEQYF
-,-,TRBV19,TRBJ1-1,TGTGCCAGTAGTCCGAGACATAACACTGAAGCTTTCTTT,CASSPRHNTEAFF
-,-,TRBV18,TRBJ2-7,TGTGCCAGCTCTCCGGGACTCCTAACGTCCTACGAGCAGTACTTC,CASSPGLLTSYEQYF
-,-,TRBV27,TRBJ1-1,TGTGCCAGCAGTCGATCAGAGAACACTGAAGCTTTCTTT,CASSRSENTEAFF
-,TRBD2,TRBV2,TRBJ2-5,TGTGCCAGCCTTAAAAACAGCGGGGGCCACGAGACCCAGTACTTC,CASLKNSGGHETQYF
-,TRBD1,TRBV5-8,TRBJ2-1,TGTGCCAGCAGCTTGGAATCCATGGACAGGGGAAAGTTCTTC,CASSLESMDRGKFF
-,TRBD1,TRBV10-3,TRBJ2-3,TGTGCCATCACAATTTTCAGGGGGCAAACAGATACGCAGTATTTT,CAITIFRGQTDTQYF